These 27 T cell receptor beta chains share one sample of origin, sequenced in a study of cytomegalovirus exposure and HLA in healthy donors. In the PCR, 60 Vbeta and 13 Jbeta primers were used. The table came from immunoSEQ multiplex PCR; TCRdb's copy has only in-frame clones and leaves some out. Of about 100,000 clones in the sample, roughly 79% were seen once. The sample consisted of PBMCs. These receptors came from a female donor in good health and CMV-seropositive.

On this clone itself: This same CDR3 is encoded by further DNA sequences in the sample. This chain uses TRBV7-2 with TRBJ1-1, with a weak D call TRBD1 (5 bases). The CDR3 runs to 14 residues. From germline, CDR1 is SGHTA and CDR2 FQGNSA. The V gene lost 2 bases and the J gene lost 5 bases, with 12 bases spanning the gap. Here the CDR3 DNA reads TGTGCCAGCAGCTTAAGTGGGGGGGGGACTGAAGCTTTCTTT. It yields the protein CASSLSGGGTEAFF.

The chain couples TRBV7-3 to TRBJ1-6; 7 bases agree with TRBD1. Germline V CDR1 and CDR2: SGHTA, FQGTGA. There are 13 residues in the CDR3. V shed 5 bases and J 10 bases; nucleotides not matched to a gene: 5. CDR3 region: CASSVDRDSPLHF. The CDR3 DNA sequence: TGTGCCAGCAGCGTCGACAGGGACTCACCCCTCCACTTT. The whole variable domain, filled in from reference TRBV7-3 and TRBJ1-6, reads GAGVSQTPSNKVTEKGKYVELRCDPISGHTALYWYRQSLGQGPEFLIYFQGTGAADDSGLPNDRFFAVRPEGSVSTLKIQRTERGDSAVYLCASSVDRDSPLHFGNGTRLTVT.

The chain links TRBV28 to TRBJ2-1; D is possibly TRBD2 (5 bases). Germline values: CDR1 MDHEN, CDR2 SYDVKM. There are 16 residues in the CDR3. V lost 4 bases to trimming and J lost 8 bases, with 21 bases between them. CDR3 protein: CASSSPVLSGADEQFF. DNA for the CDR3: TGTGCCAGCAGTTCCCCCGTTCTGTCCGGAGCGGATGAGCAGTTCTTC. Drawing the rest from reference TRBV28 and TRBJ2-1, the complete variable domain is DVKVTQSSRYLVKRTGEKVFLECVQDMDHENMFWYRQDPGLGLRLIYFSYDVKMKEKGDIPEGYSVSREKKERFSLILESASTNQTSMYLCASSSPVLSGADEQFFGPGTRLTVL.

This clone has just one count. The rearrangement joins TRBV9 to TRBJ2-7, with 9 bases aligning to TRBD2. V trimming: 2 bases; J trimming: 4 bases; junction bases outside the gene matches: 7. The CDR3 consists of 15 residues. Germline-derived CDR1 and CDR2 are SGDLS and YYNGEE. The CDR3 loop is CASSVTSGLNYEQYF. The CDR3 region has the DNA TGTGCCAGCAGCGTGACTAGCGGTCTTAATTACGAGCAGTACTTC.

The chain couples TRBV4-3 to TRBJ2-2; D perhaps matches TRBD1 (5 bases). Germline CDR1 reads LGHNA; CDR2 reads YSLEER. The CDR3 has 15 amino acids. V lost 0 bases and J 5 bases, leaving 10 bases between the germline ends. CDR3 DNA: TGCGCCAGCAGCCAAGAAGCAGGGCTGACCGGGGAGCTGTTTTTT. Amino acids: CASSQEAGLTGELFF.

In this sample, this clone turned up once. The rearrangement joins TRBV7-6 to TRBJ2-1, with 13 bases lining up with TRBD2. CDR1 is SGHVS and CDR2 is FNYEAQ in the germline V gene. V lost 5 bases and J lost 8; bases outside the gene matches: 9. The length of the CDR3 is 16 residues. The CDR3 reads CASSLRTSGSRDEQFF. CDR3 coding DNA: TGTGCCAGCAGCCTCCGGACTAGCGGGAGTCGGGATGAGCAGTTCTTC.

This clone has more than one count but fewer than ten. The rearrangement links TRBV11-2 to TRBJ2-7; 7 bases agree with TRBD2. This CDR3 region has 15 residues. Germline V gives CDR1 SGHAT, CDR2 FQNNGV. The J segment lost 0 bases and the V segment lost 1 base, leaving 3 bases of the junction unmatched. CDR3 nucleotides: TGTGCCAGCAGCTTAGCGGGGGGACGCTCCTACGAGCAGTACTTC. Encoded protein: CASSLAGGRSYEQYF.

The J gene is TRBJ1-5, the V gene TRBV4-1, with 9 bases matching TRBD1. With V trimmed by 4 bases and J by 6 bases, 10 bases remained unmatched. Germline CDR1 and CDR2: MGHRA and YSYEKL. The CDR3 runs to 16 residues. Here the CDR3 DNA reads TGCGCCAGCAGCCTGACCCGGACAGGGGTGGGTCAGCCCCAGCATTTT. Protein sequence: CASSLTRTGVGQPQHF.

The rearrangement joins TRBV6-5 to TRBJ2-1, with 15 bases aligning to TRBD2. CDR3 length: 14 amino acids. J was trimmed by 15 bases and V by 4 bases; bases with no gene match: 7. Germline-derived CDR1 and CDR2 are MNHEY and SVGAGI. The CDR3 loop is CASSSLGLAGGRFF. CDR3 DNA: TGTGCCAGCAGTTCCCTAGGACTAGCGGGAGGGAGGTTCTTC.

This clone was seen only once. The chain is built from TRBV11-2 and TRBJ2-7; 10 positions match TRBD2. The CDR3 spans 16 residues. V dropped 5 bases and J dropped 0; count of bases not matched to a gene: 7. Germline V gives CDR1 SGHAT, CDR2 FQNNGV. This CDR3 reads CASSHPTSGNSYEQYF. The CDR3 DNA sequence: TGTGCCAGCAGCCACCCCACTAGCGGGAACTCCTACGAGCAGTACTTC.

This clone was found a few times. The chain is built from TRBV9 and TRBJ2-2, with 11 positions matching TRBD2. The germline V gene has CDR1 SGDLS and CDR2 YYNGEE. This CDR3 is built from 19 residues. After removal of 4 bases from V and 7 bases from J, the junction contained 18 bases not matched to a gene. CDR3 amino acids: CASSTLGRIAGGQGGELFF. The DNA of the CDR3 is TGTGCCAGCAGCACTCTCGGGAGGATAGCGGGGGGGCAAGGCGGGGAGCTGTTTTTT.

This chain connects TRBV6-6 to TRBJ2-2, with D tentatively TRBD2 (5 bases). Deletions cut 0 bases from V and 7 bases from J, with 12 bases between. CDR1 MNHNY and CDR2 SVGAGI come from the germline V gene (reference sequence). CDR3 length equals 15 residues. The CDR3 is CASSYSRTGNGELFF. CDR3 nucleotide sequence: TGTGCCAGCAGTTACTCACGTACGGGGAACGGGGAGCTGTTTTTT.

The chain couples TRBV18 to TRBJ2-7; perhaps TRBD1 as D (6 bases). The germline CDR1 and CDR2 sequences are KGHSH and LQKENI. V lost 2 bases and J 4 bases, leaving 12 bases between the germline ends. The CDR3 has 14 residues. CDR3 region: CASSPSGARYEQYF. The CDR3 bases are TGTGCCAGCTCACCATCAGGGGCGCGTTACGAGCAGTACTTC.

The chain carries TRBV5-4 and TRBJ2-1; 7 positions agree with TRBD2. CDR1 SGHNT and CDR2 YYREEE come from the germline V gene (reference sequence). This CDR3 is built from 15 residues. J gave up 9 bases and V 0 bases, and 9 bases lay outside the gene matches. The CDR3 nucleotides read TGTGCCAGCAGCTTGGAGGCTAGCGGAGGCGCTGAGCAGTTCTTC. Its protein is CASSLEASGGAEQFF.

This chain links TRBV25-1 with TRBJ1-1; TRBD1 agrees at 7 bases. CDR3 length equals 13 residues. The V and J ends lost 6 bases and 5 bases, in that order; junction bases with no gene match: 6. Germline V gene data show CDR1 as MGHDK and CDR2 as SYGVNS. The DNA of the CDR3 is TGTGCCAGCAGAGCTTCCAGGGGGACTGAAGCTTTCTTT. Translating gives CASRASRGTEAFF.

The chain uses TRBV6-5 and TRBJ2-5; 8 bases line up with TRBD2. Per germline, CDR1 MNHEY and CDR2 SVGAGI. The CDR3 is 14 residues long. J was trimmed by 4 bases and V by 2 bases; bases with no gene match: 3. The CDR3: CASSYAGGGETQYF. For the CDR3, the DNA is TGTGCCAGCAGTTACGCGGGGGGTGGAGAGACCCAGTACTTC.

The chain employs TRBV7-2 and TRBJ2-7, with 7 bases matching TRBD2. Trimming removed 7 bases from V and 0 bases from J; junction bases left unmatched: 9. Germline loops: CDR1 SGHTA, CDR2 FQGNSA. The CDR3 contains 15 residues. CDR3 sequence: CASTTTSQSSYEQYF. CDR3 DNA sequence: TGTGCCAGCACTACGACTAGCCAAAGCTCCTACGAGCAGTACTTC.

This chain connects TRBV19 to TRBJ1-5, with TRBD1 identical over 7 bases. J was trimmed by 7 bases and V by 3 bases; bases with no gene match: 9. There are 15 residues in the CDR3. Germline V CDR1 and CDR2: LNHDA, SQIVND (reference sequence). The CDR3 here is CASSIQSTGRQPQHF. The CDR3 DNA sequence: TGTGCCAGTAGTATCCAATCGACAGGGAGGCAGCCCCAGCATTTT. Supplemented by reference TRBV19 and TRBJ1-5, the full variable domain reads DGGITQSPKYLFRKEGQNVTLSCEQNLNHDAMYWYRQDPGQGLRLIYYSQIVNDFQKGDIAEGYSVSREKKESFPLTVTSAQKNPTAFYLCASSIQSTGRQPQHFGDGTRLSIL.

The V call is TRBV7-2, the J call TRBJ2-3; 14 bases align to TRBD2. The CDR3 has 17 amino acids. V lost 1 base and J lost 3; bases outside the gene matches: 3. Germline CDR1 SGHTA, CDR2 FQGNSA. As DNA, the CDR3 is TGTGCCAGCAGCTTAGTTGGACTAGCGGGGGGAACAGATACGCAGTATTTT. It specifies CASSLVGLAGGTDTQYF.

There are a few counts of this clone. This sequence joins TRBV28 and TRBJ1-6; 9 bases align to TRBD1. The trim removed 6 bases at V and 0 bases at J, leaving 9 bases unmatched. There are 18 residues in the CDR3. CDR1 is MDHEN and CDR2 is SYDVKM in the germline V gene. CDR3 residues: CASSGTGWKSSYNSPLHF. CDR3 nucleotide sequence: TGTGCCAGCAGCGGGACAGGGTGGAAGAGCTCCTATAATTCACCCCTCCACTTT.

This clone was counted between two and nine times. The rearrangement uses TRBV28 and TRBJ1-5; possibly TRBD1 for D (5 bases). Germline V CDR1 and CDR2: MDHEN, SYDVKM. The V gene lost 6 bases and the J gene lost 10 bases, with 13 bases spanning the gap. The CDR3 length is 12 residues. The CDR3 DNA follows: TGTGCCAGCAGGGCAGGGTTGGACCCCCAGCATTTT. Amino acid sequence: CASRAGLDPQHF.

The J gene is TRBJ1-5, the V gene TRBV28; the D is unclear. This CDR3 spans 11 amino acids. Looked up from germline, CDR1 is MDHEN and CDR2 is SYDVKM. Trimming removed 7 bases at V and 9 bases at J, with 10 bases between. The CDR3 region has the DNA TGTGCCAGCACCCGTCGAGGGCCCCAGCATTTT. Translated, it gives CASTRRGPQHF.

This chain joins TRBV18 and TRBJ2-3; 7 bases agree with TRBD1. Germline V lookup: CDR1 KGHSH, CDR2 LQKENI. The CDR3 totals 15 residues. The V segment lost 5 bases and the J segment 6 bases; nucleotides outside the gene matches: 11. The CDR3 DNA follows: TGTGCCAGCTCAGACGCAGGGGGAGCCCCGGATACGCAGTATTTT. Its translation: CASSDAGGAPDTQYF.

The rearrangement joins TRBV7-2 to TRBJ2-7; no definite D call. The CDR3 consists of 12 residues. Germline values: CDR1 SGHTA, CDR2 FQGNSA. Trimming shortened V by 5 bases and J by 2 bases, and 7 bases separated the two germline ends. This chain's CDR3 is CASSRPAYEQYF. The CDR3 DNA reads TGTGCCAGCAGCCGTCCAGCCTACGAGCAGTACTTC.

The chain employs TRBV9 and TRBJ1-1; D remains unclear. CDR3 length: 13 amino acids. Germline CDR1 SGDLS, CDR2 YYNGEE. V dropped 5 bases and J dropped 1 base, with 9 bases sitting between them. In DNA, the CDR3 is TGTGCCAGCAGTAACAGACCGAACACTGAAGCTTTCTTT. It codes for CASSNRPNTEAFF.

The genes are TRBV23-1 and TRBJ1-5; D gene ambiguous. TRBV23-1 is labeled an ORF, and its function is uncertain. The V and J ends lost 4 bases and 11 bases respectively, with 9 bases between them. This CDR3 is 11 amino acids long. CDR3 nucleotides: TGCGCCAGCAGTCCCCTTTTAGCCCAGCATTTT. This translates into CASSPLLAQHF.

The chain has TRBV6-5 and TRBJ1-3, with D perhaps matching TRBD1 (6 bases). Germline CDR1 and CDR2: MNHEY and SVGAGI. The CDR3 has 16 amino acids. V shed 2 bases and J shed 0 bases, with 11 bases lying between them. The CDR3 nucleotides read TGTGCCAGCAGTTACCGTCGGACAGCCTCTGGAAACACCATATATTTT. This encodes CASSYRRTASGNTIYF.